This TCR beta chain was found in a study of CD8+CD57+ T cells in acquired aplastic anemia. In the study overall: Yields of DNA that came from sorted CD4+ and CD8+ cells averaged about 2.9 ug.

Trimming stripped 6 bases from V and 8 bases from J, with 20 bases between. The germline V gene has CDR1 SNHLY and CDR2 FYNNEI. There are 15 residues in the CDR3. Both TCR beta VDJ combination and CDR3 sequence profiling were carried out. Genomic DNA was the template for this profiling. TCRdb called the reads again in MiXCR, with one record for every CDR3 protein. The table has 400,000 to 500,000 distinct CDR3 sequences, around 72% seen once. This rearrangement joins TRBV2 to TRBJ1-3; D is unresolved. This receptor was identified in a human donor in good health, serving as a control. The sample comprised sorted CD4+, CD8+, or CD8+CD57+ T cells (not recorded which) from PBMCs. The CDR3 loop is CASSLPGEVADTIYF. The CDR3 DNA follows: TGTGCCAGCAGCCTACCCGGCGAGGTCGCAGACACCATATATTTT.